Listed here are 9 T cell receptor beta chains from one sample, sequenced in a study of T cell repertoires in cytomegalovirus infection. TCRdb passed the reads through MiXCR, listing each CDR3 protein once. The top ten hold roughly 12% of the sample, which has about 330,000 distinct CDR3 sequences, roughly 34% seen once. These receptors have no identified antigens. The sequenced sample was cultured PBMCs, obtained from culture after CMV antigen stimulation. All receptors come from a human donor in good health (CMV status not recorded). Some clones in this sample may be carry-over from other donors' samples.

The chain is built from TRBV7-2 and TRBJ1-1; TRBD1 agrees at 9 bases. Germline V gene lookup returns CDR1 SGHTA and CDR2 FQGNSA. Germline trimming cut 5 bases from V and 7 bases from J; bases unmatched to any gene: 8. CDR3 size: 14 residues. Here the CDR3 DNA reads TGTGCCAGCAGCCTAAGACAGGGGGAAAATGAAGCTTTCTTT. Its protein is CASSLRQGENEAFF.

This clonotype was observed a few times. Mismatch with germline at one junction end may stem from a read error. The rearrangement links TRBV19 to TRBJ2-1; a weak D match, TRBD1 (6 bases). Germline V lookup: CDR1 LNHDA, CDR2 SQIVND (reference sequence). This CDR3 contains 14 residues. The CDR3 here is CASSIGQTYNEQFF. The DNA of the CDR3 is TGTGCCAGCAGTATAGGACAGACCTACAATGAGCAGTTCTTC.

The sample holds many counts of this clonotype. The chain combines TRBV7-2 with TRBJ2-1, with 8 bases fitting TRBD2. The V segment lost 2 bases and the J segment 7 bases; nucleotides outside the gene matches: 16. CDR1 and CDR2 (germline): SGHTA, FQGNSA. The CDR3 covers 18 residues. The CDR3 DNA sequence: TGTGCCAGCAGCTTAAACCCCCCAGCGAGCGGGAGCTTGAATGAGCAGTTCTTC. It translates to CASSLNPPASGSLNEQFF.

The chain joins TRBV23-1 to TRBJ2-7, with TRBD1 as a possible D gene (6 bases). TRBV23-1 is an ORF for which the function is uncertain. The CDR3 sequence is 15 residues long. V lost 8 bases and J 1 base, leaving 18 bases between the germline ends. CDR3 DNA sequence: TGCGCCAGCGGTCCAAGAGGGGGAGCGTCCTACGAGCAGTACGTC. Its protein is CASGPRGGASYEQYV.

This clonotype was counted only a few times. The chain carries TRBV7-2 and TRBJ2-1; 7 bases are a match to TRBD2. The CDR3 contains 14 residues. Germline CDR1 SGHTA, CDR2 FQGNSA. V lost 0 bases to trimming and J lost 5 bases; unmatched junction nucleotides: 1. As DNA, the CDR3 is TGTGCCAGCAGCTTAGCGGGAGGGAACAATGAGCAGTTCTTC. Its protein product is CASSLAGGNNEQFF. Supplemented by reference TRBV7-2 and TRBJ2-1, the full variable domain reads GAGVSQSPSNKVTEKGKDVELRCDPISGHTALYWYRQSLGQGLEFLIYFQGNSAPDKSGLPSDRFSAERTGGSVSTLTIQRTQQEDSAVYLCASSLAGGNNEQFFGPGTRLTVL.

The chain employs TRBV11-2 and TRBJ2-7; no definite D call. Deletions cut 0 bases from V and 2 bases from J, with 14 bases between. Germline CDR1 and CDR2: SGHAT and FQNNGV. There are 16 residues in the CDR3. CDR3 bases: TGTGCCAGCAGCTTAGACGAAGGGTTAGGGACCTACGAGCAGTACTTC. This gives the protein CASSLDEGLGTYEQYF.

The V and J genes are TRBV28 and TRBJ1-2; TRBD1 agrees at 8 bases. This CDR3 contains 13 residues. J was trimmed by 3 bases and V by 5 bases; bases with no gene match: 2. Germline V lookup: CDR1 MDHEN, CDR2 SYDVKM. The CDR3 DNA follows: TGTGCCAGCAGTGAGGACAGGGACTATGGCTACACCTTC. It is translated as CASSEDRDYGYTF.

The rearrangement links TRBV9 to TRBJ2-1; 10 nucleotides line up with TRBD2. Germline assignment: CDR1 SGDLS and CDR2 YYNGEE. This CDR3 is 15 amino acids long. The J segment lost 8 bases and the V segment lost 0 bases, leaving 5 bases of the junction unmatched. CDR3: CASSVAGTSAHEQFF. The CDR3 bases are TGTGCCAGCAGCGTAGCTGGGACTAGCGCCCATGAGCAGTTCTTC.

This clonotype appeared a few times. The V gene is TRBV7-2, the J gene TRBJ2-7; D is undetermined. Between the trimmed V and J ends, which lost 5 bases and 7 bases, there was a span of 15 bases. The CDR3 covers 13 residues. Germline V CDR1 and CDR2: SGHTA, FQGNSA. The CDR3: CASSHQDAGEQYF. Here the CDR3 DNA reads TGTGCCAGCAGCCATCAAGACGCTGGAGAGCAGTACTTC.